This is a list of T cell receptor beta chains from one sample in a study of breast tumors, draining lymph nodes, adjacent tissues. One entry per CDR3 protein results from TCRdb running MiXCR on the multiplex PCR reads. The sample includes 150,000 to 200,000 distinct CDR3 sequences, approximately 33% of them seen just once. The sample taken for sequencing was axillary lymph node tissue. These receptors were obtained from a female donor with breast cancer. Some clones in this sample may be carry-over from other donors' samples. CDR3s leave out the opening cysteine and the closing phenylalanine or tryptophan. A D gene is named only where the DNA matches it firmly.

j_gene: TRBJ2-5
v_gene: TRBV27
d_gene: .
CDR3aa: ASKGWYQETQY

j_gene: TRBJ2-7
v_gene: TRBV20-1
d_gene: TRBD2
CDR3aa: SASGTSVKNEQY

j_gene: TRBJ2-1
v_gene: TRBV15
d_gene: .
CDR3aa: ATGGASSYNEQF

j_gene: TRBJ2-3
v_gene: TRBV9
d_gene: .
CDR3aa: ASSGRNTGEGTDTQY

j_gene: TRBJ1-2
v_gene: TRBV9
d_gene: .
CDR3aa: ASSPVEIWNYGST

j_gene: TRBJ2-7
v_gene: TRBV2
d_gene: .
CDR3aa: ASSEAIGGNRDHDQY

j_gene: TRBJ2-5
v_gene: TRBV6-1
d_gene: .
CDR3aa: ASRVGVREETQY

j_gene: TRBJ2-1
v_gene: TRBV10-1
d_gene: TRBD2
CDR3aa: ASSELAQGNEQF

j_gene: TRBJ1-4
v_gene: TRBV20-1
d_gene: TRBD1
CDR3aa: SASTGSEKLF

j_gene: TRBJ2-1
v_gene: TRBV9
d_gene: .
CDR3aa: ASSEDFFKGNEQF

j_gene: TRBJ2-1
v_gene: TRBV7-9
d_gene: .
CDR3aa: ASRGSYNEQF

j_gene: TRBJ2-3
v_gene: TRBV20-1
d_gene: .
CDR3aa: SALDRRTDTQY

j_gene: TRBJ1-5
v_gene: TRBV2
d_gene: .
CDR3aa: ASSLLEPQH

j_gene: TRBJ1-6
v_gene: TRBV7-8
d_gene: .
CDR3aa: ASSPGIDDSPLH

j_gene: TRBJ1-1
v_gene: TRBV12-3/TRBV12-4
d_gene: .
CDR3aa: ASRGNGMNTEAF

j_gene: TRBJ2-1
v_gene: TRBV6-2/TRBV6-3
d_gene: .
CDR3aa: ASSYSSNRGTYNEQF

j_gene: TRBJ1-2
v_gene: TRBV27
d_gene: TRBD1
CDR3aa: ASSLLQGGGYT

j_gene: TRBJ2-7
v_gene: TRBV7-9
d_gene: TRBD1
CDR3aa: ASSFPGQDYEQY

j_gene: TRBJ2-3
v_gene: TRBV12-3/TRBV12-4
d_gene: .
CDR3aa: ASSSGLQTADTQY

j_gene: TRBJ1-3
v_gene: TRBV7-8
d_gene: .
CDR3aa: ASSPGRGRNGNTIY

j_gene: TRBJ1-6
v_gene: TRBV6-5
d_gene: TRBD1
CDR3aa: ASSYSIPTGGSYNSPLH

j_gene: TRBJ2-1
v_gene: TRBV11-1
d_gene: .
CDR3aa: ASSLGQRARDEQF